This TCR delta chain was captured by sequencing in a study of delta chains in infants with herpesvirus infections. Study summary: A Ugandan infant cohort was followed from birth for primary CMV. A public fetal Vdelta1/Vgamma8 clonotype was sought in postnatally CMV-infected infants.

Study observations and caveats: The study lacked race- and environment-matched controls and was small.

Reverse transcription of PBMC RNA used primers specific for the gamma and delta chains. TCRdb re-called the RT-PCR reads using CATT. The profile shows fewer than 1,500 delta-chain clones, over 25% of them singletons. From germline, CDR1 is TSWWSYY and CDR2 QGS. V shed 1 base, J shed 0 bases, and the junction held 27 bases outside the gene matches. The CDR3 sequence is 25 residues long. Turning to this clone: Its antigen is not identified.

The clonotype comes from a human donor who was a Ugandan infant, either HIV-exposed or HIV-unexposed (not recorded which). This specimen consisted of peripheral blood, obtained at time point 2 of longitudinal follow-up. This chain connects TRDV1 to TRDJ1; 12 nucleotides match TRDD3. Here the CDR3 DNA reads TGTGCTCTTGGGGAACCCCCCTCCCGACCCTCGTACTGGGGGATACCTCTTGAGTACACCGATAAACTCATCTTT. This translates into CALGEPPSRPSYWGIPLEYTDKLIF.